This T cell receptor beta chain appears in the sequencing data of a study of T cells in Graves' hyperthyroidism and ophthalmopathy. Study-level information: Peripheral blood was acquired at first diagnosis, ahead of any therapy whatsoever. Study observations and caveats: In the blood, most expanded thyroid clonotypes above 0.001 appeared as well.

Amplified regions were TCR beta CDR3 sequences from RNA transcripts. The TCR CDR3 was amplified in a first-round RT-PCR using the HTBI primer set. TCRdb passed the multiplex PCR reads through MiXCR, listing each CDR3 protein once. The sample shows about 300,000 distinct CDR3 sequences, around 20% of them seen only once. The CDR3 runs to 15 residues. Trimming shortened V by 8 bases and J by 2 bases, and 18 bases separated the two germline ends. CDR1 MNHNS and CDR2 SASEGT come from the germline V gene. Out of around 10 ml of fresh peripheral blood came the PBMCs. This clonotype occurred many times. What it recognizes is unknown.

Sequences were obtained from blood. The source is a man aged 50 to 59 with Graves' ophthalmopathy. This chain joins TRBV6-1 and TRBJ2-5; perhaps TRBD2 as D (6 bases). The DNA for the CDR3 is TGTGCCAGCGGGCCCCGGGGACTCCCACAAGAGACCCAGTACTTC. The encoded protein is CASGPRGLPQETQYF.